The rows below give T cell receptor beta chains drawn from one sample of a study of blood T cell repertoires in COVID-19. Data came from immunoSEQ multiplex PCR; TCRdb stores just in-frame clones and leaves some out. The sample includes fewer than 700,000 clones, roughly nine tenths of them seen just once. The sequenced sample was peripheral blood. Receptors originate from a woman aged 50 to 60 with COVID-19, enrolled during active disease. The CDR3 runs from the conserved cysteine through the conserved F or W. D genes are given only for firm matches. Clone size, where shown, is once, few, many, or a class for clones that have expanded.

CDR3 DNA: TGCGCCAGCAGCCAAGTTGAACAGAGCAAGGAGCCCCAGCATTTT; CDR3 protein: CASSQVEQSKEPQHF; clone size: -; J gene: TRBJ1-5; D gene: -; V gene: TRBV4-1
CDR3 DNA: TGTGCCAGTACCGACCGGGCGGGAACTAACTATGGCTACACCTTC; CDR3 protein: CASTDRAGTNYGYTF; clone size: -; J gene: TRBJ1-2; D gene: -; V gene: TRBV19
CDR3 DNA: TGTGCCAGCAGTTCTCTAGGTCCCTACGAGCAGTACTTC; CDR3 protein: CASSSLGPYEQYF; clone size: few; J gene: TRBJ2-7; D gene: -; V gene: TRBV28
CDR3 DNA: TGTGCCAGTAGCACGACAGGGGCCGGGGACACTGAAGCTTTCTTT; CDR3 protein: CASSTTGAGDTEAFF; clone size: once; J gene: TRBJ1-1; D gene: TRBD1; V gene: TRBV19
CDR3 DNA: TGCAGCGTCTACAGGGGAAGCACTGAAGCTTTCTTT; CDR3 protein: CSVYRGSTEAFF; clone size: -; J gene: TRBJ1-1; D gene: TRBD1; V gene: TRBV29-1
CDR3 DNA: TGCGCCAGCAGCCAGGGGCGCCTCTGGGACAGGGGAAAAATGGACCAAGAGACCCAGTACTTC; CDR3 protein: CASSQGRLWDRGKMDQETQYF; clone size: -; J gene: TRBJ2-5; D gene: TRBD1; V gene: TRBV4-1
CDR3 DNA: TGTGCCAGTAGTATTAAGAGGGACAGGGGACCGAAACGCTATGGCTACACCTTC; CDR3 protein: CASSIKRDRGPKRYGYTF; clone size: -; J gene: TRBJ1-2; D gene: TRBD1; V gene: TRBV19
CDR3 DNA: TGTGCCAGCAGCTTCGGGGAGGTCGAGGAAAAACTGTTTTTT; CDR3 protein: CASSFGEVEEKLFF; clone size: -; J gene: TRBJ1-4; D gene: -; V gene: TRBV7-6
CDR3 DNA: TGTGCCAGCTCACCCCCCCGTCGGGGTCCGCTGAGTGGCTACACCTTC; CDR3 protein: CASSPPRRGPLSGYTF; clone size: -; J gene: TRBJ1-2; D gene: -; V gene: TRBV18
CDR3 DNA: TGCGCCAGCAGCTCTCTCAGGGGGTCGAACACCGGGGAGCTGTTTTTT; CDR3 protein: CASSSLRGSNTGELFF; clone size: -; J gene: TRBJ2-2; D gene: TRBD1; V gene: TRBV5-1
CDR3 DNA: TGTGCCAGCAGATTGGCGGGGGGCCTCTCCTACGAGCAGTACTTC; CDR3 protein: CASRLAGGLSYEQYF; clone size: -; J gene: TRBJ2-7; D gene: TRBD2; V gene: TRBV11-2
CDR3 DNA: TGTGCCATCCCCCCAGGGAACACTGAAGCTTTCTTT; CDR3 protein: CAIPPGNTEAFF; clone size: once; J gene: TRBJ1-1; D gene: -; V gene: TRBV25-1
CDR3 DNA: TGTGCCAGCAGCAGGGGACACTCGAGCTATGGCTACACCTTC; CDR3 protein: CASSRGHSSYGYTF; clone size: -; J gene: TRBJ1-2; D gene: -; V gene: TRBV7-2
CDR3 DNA: TGTGCCAGCTCCGAAGGAGCCTCCTATGAAAAACTGTTTTTT; CDR3 protein: CASSEGASYEKLFF; clone size: -; J gene: TRBJ1-4; D gene: -; V gene: TRBV18
CDR3 DNA: TGCGCCAGCAGTTTCACAGGGAATAATGAAAAACTGTTTTTT; CDR3 protein: CASSFTGNNEKLFF; clone size: once; J gene: TRBJ1-4; D gene: -; V gene: TRBV5-1
CDR3 DNA: TGTGCCAGCAGTCAGGAAGGGGGATCTGGAAACACCATATATTTT; CDR3 protein: CASSQEGGSGNTIYF; clone size: -; J gene: TRBJ1-3; D gene: -; V gene: TRBV11-2
CDR3 DNA: TGTGCCAGTACCCCAGGCAGGGGTTTGGGCGGCTACACCTTC; CDR3 protein: CASTPGRGLGGYTF; clone size: -; J gene: TRBJ1-2; D gene: -; V gene: TRBV19
CDR3 DNA: TGTGCCAGCAGTCAAGGGGTGAACACTGAAGCTTTCTTT; CDR3 protein: CASSQGVNTEAFF; clone size: few; J gene: TRBJ1-1; D gene: -; V gene: TRBV12-3/TRBV12-4
CDR3 DNA: TGTGCCAGCAGCTTGGGGGAGCCCCCCTACGAGCAGTACTTC; CDR3 protein: CASSLGEPPYEQYF; clone size: -; J gene: TRBJ2-7; D gene: -; V gene: TRBV5-5
CDR3 DNA: TGTGCCAGCAGCTTAGGATCAGCGGGGGGAGAGACCCAGTACTTC; CDR3 protein: CASSLGSAGGETQYF; clone size: -; J gene: TRBJ2-5; D gene: TRBD2; V gene: TRBV7-2
CDR3 DNA: TGTGCCAGCAATCGACAGGGACTGGGTGACGAGCAGTACTTC; CDR3 protein: CASNRQGLGDEQYF; clone size: once; J gene: TRBJ2-7; D gene: -; V gene: TRBV9
CDR3 DNA: TGTGCCAGCAGTTCCCAGGGAAACTATGGCTACACCTTC; CDR3 protein: CASSSQGNYGYTF; clone size: -; J gene: TRBJ1-2; D gene: -; V gene: TRBV12-3/TRBV12-4
CDR3 DNA: TGTGCCAGCCTGGACTCCCGGAATGCTAGCACAGATACGCAGTATTTT; CDR3 protein: CASLDSRNASTDTQYF; clone size: -; J gene: TRBJ2-3; D gene: -; V gene: TRBV21-1
CDR3 DNA: TGTGCCAGCAGCGACGGGACTAGTAGCCACGGGGAGCTGTTTTTT; CDR3 protein: CASSDGTSSHGELFF; clone size: -; J gene: TRBJ2-2; D gene: TRBD2; V gene: TRBV9
CDR3 DNA: TGTGCCATCAGTGAACGACAGGGACAGAACACTGAAGCTTTCTTT; CDR3 protein: CAISERQGQNTEAFF; clone size: -; J gene: TRBJ1-1; D gene: TRBD1; V gene: TRBV10-3
CDR3 DNA: TGTGCCAGCAGCTATAACGGGGGACTCACAGATACGCAGTATTTT; CDR3 protein: CASSYNGGLTDTQYF; clone size: -; J gene: TRBJ2-3; D gene: -; V gene: TRBV5-4
CDR3 DNA: TGTGCCAGTAGTACGGGACATTCCCGATTCACTGAAGCTTTCTTT; CDR3 protein: CASSTGHSRFTEAFF; clone size: -; J gene: TRBJ1-1; D gene: -; V gene: TRBV19
CDR3 DNA: TGTGCCAGCAATGCCGGAGGGTCTGGCTACGAGCAGTACTTC; CDR3 protein: CASNAGGSGYEQYF; clone size: once; J gene: TRBJ2-7; D gene: -; V gene: TRBV28
CDR3 DNA: TGCGCCAGCAGCTTGGGACCGACAGGGAGTGGGGCCAACGTCCTGACTTTC; CDR3 protein: CASSLGPTGSGANVLTF; clone size: once; J gene: TRBJ2-6; D gene: TRBD1; V gene: TRBV5-1
CDR3 DNA: TGCGCCAGCAGCTTGGGAGGGACTCCGAACACTAACTACGAGCAGTACTTC; CDR3 protein: CASSLGGTPNTNYEQYF; clone size: -; J gene: TRBJ2-7; D gene: -; V gene: TRBV5-1
CDR3 DNA: TGTGCCAGCAGCCCCTCTTCGAACACCGGGGAGCTGTTTTTT; CDR3 protein: CASSPSSNTGELFF; clone size: -; J gene: TRBJ2-2; D gene: -; V gene: TRBV11-2
CDR3 DNA: TGTGCCAGCAGCCAACGGCCCAGTCCGGGGGGTATCGATCAGCCCCAGCATTTT; CDR3 protein: CASSQRPSPGGIDQPQHF; clone size: once; J gene: TRBJ1-5; D gene: -; V gene: TRBV3-1/TRBV3-2
CDR3 DNA: TGCGCCAGCAGCTTGAGACAGGGGGCCGGCGGGGAGCTGTTTTTT; CDR3 protein: CASSLRQGAGGELFF; clone size: once; J gene: TRBJ2-2; D gene: TRBD1; V gene: TRBV5-1
CDR3 DNA: TGTGCCATCAGTGAGTCGACAGGTAGCAATCAGCCCCAGCATTTT; CDR3 protein: CAISESTGSNQPQHF; clone size: -; J gene: TRBJ1-5; D gene: -; V gene: TRBV10-3
CDR3 DNA: TGTGCCAGCAGTTTCCCGGGAGGGGGTTCAGAGTATGGCTACACCTTC; CDR3 protein: CASSFPGGGSEYGYTF; clone size: -; J gene: TRBJ1-2; D gene: -; V gene: TRBV28
CDR3 DNA: TGTGCCAGCAGCCCCGGCGGGGGGGTCTATGGCTACACCTTC; CDR3 protein: CASSPGGGVYGYTF; clone size: -; J gene: TRBJ1-2; D gene: -; V gene: TRBV2
CDR3 DNA: TGTGCCAGCAGCGTCCCCTTCGCGGGGGGGACGAACACCGGGGAGCTGTTTTTT; CDR3 protein: CASSVPFAGGTNTGELFF; clone size: -; J gene: TRBJ2-2; D gene: TRBD2; V gene: TRBV9
CDR3 DNA: TGTGCCAGCAGCCCTCCTGGACTAGCGGGGGGTACGAGCTCCTACAATGAGCAGTTCTTC; CDR3 protein: CASSPPGLAGGTSSYNEQFF; clone size: -; J gene: TRBJ2-1; D gene: TRBD2; V gene: TRBV5-4
CDR3 DNA: TGTGCCAGCAATAACAGGGGTTTGAACACTGAAGCTTTCTTT; CDR3 protein: CASNNRGLNTEAFF; clone size: once; J gene: TRBJ1-1; D gene: TRBD1; V gene: TRBV5-6
CDR3 DNA: TGTGCCAGCAGTTATACAGAGATCAACACTGAAGCTTTCTTT; CDR3 protein: CASSYTEINTEAFF; clone size: -; J gene: TRBJ1-1; D gene: -; V gene: TRBV6-5
CDR3 DNA: TGTGCCAGCAGCGCACGTCTAGCGGGGGACAATGAGCAGTTCTTC; CDR3 protein: CASSARLAGDNEQFF; clone size: -; J gene: TRBJ2-1; D gene: TRBD2; V gene: TRBV5-4
CDR3 DNA: TGTGCCAGCAGCTTGTGGCGGGCCGACATCTCCTTC; CDR3 protein: CASSLWRADISF; clone size: once; J gene: TRBJ1-2; D gene: -; V gene: TRBV5-8
CDR3 DNA: TGTGCCAGTGGTGGGGGGGACAGCAATCAGCCCCAGCATTTT; CDR3 protein: CASGGGDSNQPQHF; clone size: -; J gene: TRBJ1-5; D gene: -; V gene: TRBV6-5
CDR3 DNA: TGTGCCAGCAGCGTAGTCGAGACAAACACCGGGGAGCTGTTTTTT; CDR3 protein: CASSVVETNTGELFF; clone size: -; J gene: TRBJ2-2; D gene: -; V gene: TRBV9
CDR3 DNA: TGTGCCAGCTCTGGAGGGGAAAATCAGCCCCAGCATTTT; CDR3 protein: CASSGGENQPQHF; clone size: once; J gene: TRBJ1-5; D gene: -; V gene: TRBV6-6
CDR3 DNA: TGCGCCAGCAGCTCCCGGACAGAGAAGAACTACGAGCAGTACTTC; CDR3 protein: CASSSRTEKNYEQYF; clone size: -; J gene: TRBJ2-7; D gene: -; V gene: TRBV5-1
CDR3 DNA: TGTGCCACCAGCAGAGATGAAACAGGGTCGAACTATGGCTACACCTTC; CDR3 protein: CATSRDETGSNYGYTF; clone size: -; J gene: TRBJ1-2; D gene: -; V gene: TRBV15
CDR3 DNA: TGTGCCAGCAGGACGGGGACAGGGGTTGGTGACACTGAAGCTTTCTTT; CDR3 protein: CASRTGTGVGDTEAFF; clone size: -; J gene: TRBJ1-1; D gene: TRBD1; V gene: TRBV6-6
CDR3 DNA: TGTGCCAGCAGTTTCGGCAGGGGACGCACCTATGGCTACACCTTC; CDR3 protein: CASSFGRGRTYGYTF; clone size: -; J gene: TRBJ1-2; D gene: -; V gene: TRBV28
CDR3 DNA: TGTGCCAGCAGCTTGGCCGGGGGGGATGCCTATGGCTACACCTTC; CDR3 protein: CASSLAGGDAYGYTF; clone size: -; J gene: TRBJ1-2; D gene: -; V gene: TRBV5-4
CDR3 DNA: TGTGCCAGCAGCCAAGATACGAGGTCTGGAAACACCATATATTTT; CDR3 protein: CASSQDTRSGNTIYF; clone size: few; J gene: TRBJ1-3; D gene: -; V gene: TRBV3-1/TRBV3-2
CDR3 DNA: TGTGCCAGCAGTCCGGGGACAGGGTGGTACGAGCAGTACTTC; CDR3 protein: CASSPGTGWYEQYF; clone size: -; J gene: TRBJ2-7; D gene: TRBD1; V gene: TRBV27
CDR3 DNA: TGTGCCATTTCACAGGGGAGCTATGGCTACACCTTC; CDR3 protein: CAISQGSYGYTF; clone size: -; J gene: TRBJ1-2; D gene: TRBD1; V gene: TRBV10-3
CDR3 DNA: TGTGCCAGCAGCTTAGACAACAGCTATAATTCACCCCTCCACTTT; CDR3 protein: CASSLDNSYNSPLHF; clone size: -; J gene: TRBJ1-6; D gene: -; V gene: TRBV5-8
CDR3 DNA: TGTGCCAGCAGCCAAGCAGGGGAAGAACCGGGACAGGAGTTC; CDR3 protein: CASSQAGEEPGQEF; clone size: -; J gene: TRBJ1-2; D gene: TRBD1; V gene: TRBV3-1/TRBV3-2
CDR3 DNA: TGTGCCACCAGTGCGAGGACTAGCGGGGAGACCCAGTACTTC; CDR3 protein: CATSARTSGETQYF; clone size: -; J gene: TRBJ2-5; D gene: TRBD2; V gene: TRBV24-1
CDR3 DNA: TGTGCCAGCAGTTACATTGGACAGGTCTTCACTGAAGCTTTCTTT; CDR3 protein: CASSYIGQVFTEAFF; clone size: -; J gene: TRBJ1-1; D gene: TRBD1; V gene: TRBV6-5